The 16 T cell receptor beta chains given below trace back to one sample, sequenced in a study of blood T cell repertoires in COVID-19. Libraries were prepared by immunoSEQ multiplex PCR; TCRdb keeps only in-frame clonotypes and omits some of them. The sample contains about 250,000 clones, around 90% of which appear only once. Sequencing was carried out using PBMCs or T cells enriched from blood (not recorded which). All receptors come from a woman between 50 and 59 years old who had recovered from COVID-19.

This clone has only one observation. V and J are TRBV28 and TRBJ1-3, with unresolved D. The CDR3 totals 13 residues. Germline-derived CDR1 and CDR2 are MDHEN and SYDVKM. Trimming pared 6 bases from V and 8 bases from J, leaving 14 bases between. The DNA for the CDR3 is TGTGCCAGCAGACATCATACCGGGGACACCATATATTTT. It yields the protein CASRHHTGDTIYF.

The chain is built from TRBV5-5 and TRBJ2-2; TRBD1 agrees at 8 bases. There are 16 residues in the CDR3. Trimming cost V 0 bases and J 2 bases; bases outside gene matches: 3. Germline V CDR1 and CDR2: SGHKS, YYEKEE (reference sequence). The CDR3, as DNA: TGTGCCAGCAGCTTGGTGCAGGGGGCCAACACCGGGGAGCTGTTTTTT. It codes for CASSLVQGANTGELFF.

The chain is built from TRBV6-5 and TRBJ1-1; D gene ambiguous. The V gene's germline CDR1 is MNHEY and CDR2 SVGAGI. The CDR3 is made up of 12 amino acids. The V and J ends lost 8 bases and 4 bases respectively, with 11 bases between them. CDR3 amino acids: CASEIVSTEAFF. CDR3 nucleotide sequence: TGTGCCAGCGAAATAGTTAGCACTGAAGCTTTCTTT.

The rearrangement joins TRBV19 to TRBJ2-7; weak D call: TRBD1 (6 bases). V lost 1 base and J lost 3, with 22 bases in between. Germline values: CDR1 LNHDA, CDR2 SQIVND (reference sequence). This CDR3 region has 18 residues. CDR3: CASSIVRGDKGTGYEQYF. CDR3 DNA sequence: TGTGCCAGTAGTATAGTCCGTGGGGACAAGGGGACGGGCTACGAGCAGTACTTC.

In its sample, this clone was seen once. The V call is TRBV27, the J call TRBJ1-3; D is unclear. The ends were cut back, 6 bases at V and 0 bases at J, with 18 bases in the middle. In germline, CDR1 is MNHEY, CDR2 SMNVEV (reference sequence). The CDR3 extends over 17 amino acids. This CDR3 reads CASSPVGLTVSGNTIYF. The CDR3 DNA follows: TGTGCCAGCAGCCCCGTCGGACTCACAGTCTCTGGAAACACCATATATTTT.

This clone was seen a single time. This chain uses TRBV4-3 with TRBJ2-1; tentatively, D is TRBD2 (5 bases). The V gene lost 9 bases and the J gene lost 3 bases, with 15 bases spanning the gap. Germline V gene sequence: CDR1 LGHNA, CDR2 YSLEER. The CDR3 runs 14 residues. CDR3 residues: CASSRASGYNEQFF. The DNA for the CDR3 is TGCGCCAGTTCTCGGGCCAGCGGCTACAATGAGCAGTTCTTC.

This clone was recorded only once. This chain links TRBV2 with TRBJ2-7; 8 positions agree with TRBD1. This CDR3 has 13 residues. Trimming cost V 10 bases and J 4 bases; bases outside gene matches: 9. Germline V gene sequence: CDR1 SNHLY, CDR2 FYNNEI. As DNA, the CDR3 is TGTGCCACAAATGGACAGGGTCTGTACGAGCAGTACTTC. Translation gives CATNGQGLYEQYF. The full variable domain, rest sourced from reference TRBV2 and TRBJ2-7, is EPEVTQTPSHQVTQMGQEVILRCVPISNHLYFYWYRQILGQKVEFLVSFYNNEISEKSEIFDDQFSVERPDGSNFTLKIRSTKLEDSAMYFCATNGQGLYEQYFGPGTRLTVT.

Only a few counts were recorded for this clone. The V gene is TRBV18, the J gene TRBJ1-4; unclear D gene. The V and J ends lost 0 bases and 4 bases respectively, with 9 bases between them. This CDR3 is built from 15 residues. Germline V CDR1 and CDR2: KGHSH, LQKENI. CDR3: CASSPPERINEKLFF. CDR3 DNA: TGTGCCAGCTCACCACCGGAGAGGATTAATGAAAAACTGTTTTTT.

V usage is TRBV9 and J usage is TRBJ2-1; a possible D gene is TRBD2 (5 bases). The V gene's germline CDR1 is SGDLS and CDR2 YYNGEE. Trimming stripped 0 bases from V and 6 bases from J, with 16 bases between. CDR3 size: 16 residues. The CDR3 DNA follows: TGTGCCAGCAGCGTAGAGGCAGTCAGGACTTCCAATGAGCAGTTCTTC. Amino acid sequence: CASSVEAVRTSNEQFF.

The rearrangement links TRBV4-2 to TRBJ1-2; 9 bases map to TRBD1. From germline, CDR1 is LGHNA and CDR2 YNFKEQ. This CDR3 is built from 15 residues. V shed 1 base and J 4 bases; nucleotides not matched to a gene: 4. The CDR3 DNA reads TGTGCCAGCAGCCAAGTGGGACAGGGTGCCTATGGCTACACCTTC. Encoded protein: CASSQVGQGAYGYTF.

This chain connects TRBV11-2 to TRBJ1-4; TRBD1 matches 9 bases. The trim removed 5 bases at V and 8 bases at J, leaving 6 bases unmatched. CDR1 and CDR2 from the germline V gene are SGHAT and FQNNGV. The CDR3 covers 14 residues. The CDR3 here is CASSTGQGREKLFF. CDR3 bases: TGTGCCAGCAGCACCGGACAGGGGAGAGAAAAACTGTTTTTT.

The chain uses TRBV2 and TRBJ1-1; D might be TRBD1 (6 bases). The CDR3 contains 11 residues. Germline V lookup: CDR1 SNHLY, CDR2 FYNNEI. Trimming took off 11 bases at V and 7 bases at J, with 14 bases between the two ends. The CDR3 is CAGLDRIEAFF. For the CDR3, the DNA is TGTGCCGGCCTCGACAGGATTGAAGCTTTCTTT.

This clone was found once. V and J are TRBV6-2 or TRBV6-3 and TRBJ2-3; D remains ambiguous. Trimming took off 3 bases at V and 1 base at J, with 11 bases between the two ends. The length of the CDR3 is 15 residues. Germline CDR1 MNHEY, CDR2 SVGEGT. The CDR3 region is CASSYARLGTDTQYF. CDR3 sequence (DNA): TGTGCCAGCAGTTATGCGCGGCTGGGCACAGATACGCAGTATTTT.

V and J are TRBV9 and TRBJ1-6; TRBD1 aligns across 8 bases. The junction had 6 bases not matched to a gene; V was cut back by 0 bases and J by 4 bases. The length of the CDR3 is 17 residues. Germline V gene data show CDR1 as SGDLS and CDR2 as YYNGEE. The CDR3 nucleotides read TGTGCCAGCAGCGTAGGGCACAGGGGGTCTTATAATTCACCCCTCCACTTT. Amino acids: CASSVGHRGSYNSPLHF.

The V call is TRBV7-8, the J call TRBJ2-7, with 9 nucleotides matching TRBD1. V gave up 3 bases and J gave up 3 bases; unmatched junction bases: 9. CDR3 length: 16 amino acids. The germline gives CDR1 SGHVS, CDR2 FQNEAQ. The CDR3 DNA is TGTGCCAGCAGCTTCCGGCGACCGACAGGGGGCTACGAGCAGTACTTC. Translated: CASSFRRPTGGYEQYF.

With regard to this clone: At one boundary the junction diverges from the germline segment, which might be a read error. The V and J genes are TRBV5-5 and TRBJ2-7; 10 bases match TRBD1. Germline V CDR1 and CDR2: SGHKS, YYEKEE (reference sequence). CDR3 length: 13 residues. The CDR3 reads CASSLATGGEKYF. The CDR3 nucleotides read TGTGCCAGCAGCTTGGCGACAGGGGGCGAGAAGTACTTC.